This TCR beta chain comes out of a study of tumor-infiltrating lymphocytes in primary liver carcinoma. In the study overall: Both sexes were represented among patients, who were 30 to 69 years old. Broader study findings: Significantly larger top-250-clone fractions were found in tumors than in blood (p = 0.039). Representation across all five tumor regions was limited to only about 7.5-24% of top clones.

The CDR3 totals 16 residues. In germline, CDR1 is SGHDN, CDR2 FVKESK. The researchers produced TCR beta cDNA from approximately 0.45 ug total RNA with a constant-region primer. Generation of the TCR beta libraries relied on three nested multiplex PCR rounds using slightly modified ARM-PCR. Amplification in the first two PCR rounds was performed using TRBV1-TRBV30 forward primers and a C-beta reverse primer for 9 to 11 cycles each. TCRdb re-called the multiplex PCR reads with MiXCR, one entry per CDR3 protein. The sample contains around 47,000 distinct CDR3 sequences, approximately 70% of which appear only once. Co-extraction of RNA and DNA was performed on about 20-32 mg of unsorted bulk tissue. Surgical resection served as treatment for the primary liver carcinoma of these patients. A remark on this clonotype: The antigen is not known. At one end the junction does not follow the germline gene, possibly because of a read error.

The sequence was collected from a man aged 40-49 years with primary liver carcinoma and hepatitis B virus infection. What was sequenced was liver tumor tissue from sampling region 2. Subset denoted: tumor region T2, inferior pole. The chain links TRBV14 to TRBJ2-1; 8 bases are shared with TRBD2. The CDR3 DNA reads TGTGCCAGCAGTGCCGTAGCGGGGTGGGTAAGCAATGAGCAGTCCTTC. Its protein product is CASSAVAGWVSNEQSF.